Listed below are T cell receptor beta chains from one sample, sequenced in a study of CD8+CD57+ T cells in acquired aplastic anemia. From the reads, TCRdb called clonotypes with MiXCR, one entry per CDR3 protein. There are 400,000 to 600,000 distinct CDR3 sequences in the sample; over 25% occur only once, and under 0.95% lies in the top ten. Sequenced: sorted CD4+, CD8+, or CD8+CD57+ T cells (not recorded which) from PBMCs. Every receptor here comes from a human donor with aplastic anemia. Both conserved end residues are part of each CDR3. D genes are given only for firm matches. The listing skips clone size in some rows; elsewhere it reads once, few, many or a size class.

clone size	D gene	V gene	J gene	CDR3 DNA	CDR3 protein
many	TRBD1	TRBV5-8	TRBJ1-2	TGTGCCAGCAGCACGGGACAGCCTCCGATCGGTGGCTACACCTTC	CASSTGQPPIGGYTF
many	TRBD1	TRBV2	TRBJ2-5	TGTGCCAGCAGTTCGATCAGGGGGCCCCAAGAGACCCAGTACTTC	CASSSIRGPQETQYF
NA	NA	TRBV6-1	TRBJ2-7	TGTGCCAGCAGCCCCAGCGACCGGGGGATTTTGCGATACTTC	CASSPSDRGILRYF
NA	NA	TRBV10-3	TRBJ2-3	TGTGCCAGCAGTTACTCCCTAGTAAGCACAGATACGCAGTATTTT	CASSYSLVSTDTQYF
many	TRBD1	TRBV7-2	TRBJ2-3	TGTGCCAGCAGCACGTCGACAGGGCCCACAGATACGCAGTATTTT	CASSTSTGPTDTQYF
many	NA	TRBV20-1	TRBJ1-1	TGCAGTGCTATGGCCCACATGAACACTGAAGCTTTCTTT	CSAMAHMNTEAFF
many	TRBD2	TRBV19	TRBJ2-1	TGTGCCAGTGGAGGACTAGCGGCTTACAATGAGCAGTTCTTC	CASGGLAAYNEQFF
NA	TRBD2	TRBV6-2/TRBV6-3	TRBJ2-7	TGTGCCAGCAACGCACTAGCGGGAACCGAGCAGTACTTC	CASNALAGTEQYF
NA	TRBD1	TRBV19	TRBJ1-1	TGTGCCAGTAGTATCTCCGGGACAGGGCCCTCAGGAGGCACTGAAGCTTTCTTT	CASSISGTGPSGGTEAFF
many	NA	TRBV7-8	TRBJ1-1	TGTGCCAGCAGCTTTGACTCGAACACTGAAGCTTTCTTT	CASSFDSNTEAFF
NA	NA	TRBV20-1	TRBJ2-3	TGCAGTGCTCATAGTCCGGAACTCACAGATACGCAGTATTTT	CSAHSPELTDTQYF
NA	NA	TRBV9	TRBJ1-1	TGTGCCAGCAGCGTAGGTCATATGAACACTGAAGCTTTCTTT	CASSVGHMNTEAFF
NA	NA	TRBV11-2	TRBJ1-5	TGTGCCAGCAGCTTATGGGAACGATCTAGCAATCAGCCCCAGCATTTT	CASSLWERSSNQPQHF
many	TRBD1	TRBV19	TRBJ2-5	TGTGCCAGTACGGGACAGGGTTTTGAGACCCAGTACTTC	CASTGQGFETQYF
many	NA	TRBV20-1	TRBJ1-5	TGCAGTGCTAGAGAGGACCCGAATCAGCCCCAGCATTTT	CSAREDPNQPQHF